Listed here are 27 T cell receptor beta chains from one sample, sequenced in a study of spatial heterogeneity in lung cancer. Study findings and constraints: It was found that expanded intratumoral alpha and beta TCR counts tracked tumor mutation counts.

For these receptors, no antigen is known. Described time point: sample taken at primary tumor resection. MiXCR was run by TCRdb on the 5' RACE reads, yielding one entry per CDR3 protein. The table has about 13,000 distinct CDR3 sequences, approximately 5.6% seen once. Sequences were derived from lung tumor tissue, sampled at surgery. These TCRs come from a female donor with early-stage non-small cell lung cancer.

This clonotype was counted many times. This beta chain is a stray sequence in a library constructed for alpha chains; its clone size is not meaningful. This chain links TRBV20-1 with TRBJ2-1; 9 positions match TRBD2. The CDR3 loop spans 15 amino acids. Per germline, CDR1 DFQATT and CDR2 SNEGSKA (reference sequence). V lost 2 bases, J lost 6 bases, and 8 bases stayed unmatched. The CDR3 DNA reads TGCAGTGCTAGACCCGGGACTAGCCCGTCCAATGAGCAGTTCTTC. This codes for CSARPGTSPSNEQFF.

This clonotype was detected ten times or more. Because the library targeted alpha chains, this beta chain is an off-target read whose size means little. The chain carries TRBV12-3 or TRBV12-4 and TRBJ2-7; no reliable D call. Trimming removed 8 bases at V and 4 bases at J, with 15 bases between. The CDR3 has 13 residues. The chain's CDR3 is CASRLGWMYEQYF. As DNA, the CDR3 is TGTGCCAGCCGTCTAGGCTGGATGTACGAGCAGTACTTC.

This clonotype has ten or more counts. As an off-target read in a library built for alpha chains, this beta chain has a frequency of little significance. DNA of the CDR3: TGTGCCAGCAGAGAGGACAGGAGGAACACTGAAGCTTTCTTT. It translates to CASREDRRNTEAFF. The V gene is TRBV7-2, the J gene TRBJ1-1; 7 nucleotides line up with TRBD1. Trimming at V came to 6 bases and at J to 1 base, leaving 5 bases not matched to a gene. The CDR3 consists of 14 residues. In germline, CDR1 is SGHTA, CDR2 FQGNSA.

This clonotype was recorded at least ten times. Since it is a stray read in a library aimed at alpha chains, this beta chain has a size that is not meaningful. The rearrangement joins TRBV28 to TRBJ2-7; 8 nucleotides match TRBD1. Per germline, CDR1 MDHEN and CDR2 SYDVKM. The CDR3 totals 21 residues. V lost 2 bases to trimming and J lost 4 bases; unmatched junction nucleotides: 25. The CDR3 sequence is CASSLHAVRWVPGTGIYEQYF. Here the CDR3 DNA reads TGTGCCAGCAGTTTACACGCAGTGAGATGGGTCCCCGGGACAGGAATTTACGAGCAGTACTTC.

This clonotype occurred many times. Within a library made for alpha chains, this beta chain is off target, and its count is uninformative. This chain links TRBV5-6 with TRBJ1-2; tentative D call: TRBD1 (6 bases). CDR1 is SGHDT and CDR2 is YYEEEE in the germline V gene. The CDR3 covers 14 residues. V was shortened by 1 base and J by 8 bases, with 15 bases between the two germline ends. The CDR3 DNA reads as TGTGCCAGCAGCTTGTGGGGGGCCGGTCGAGGCTACACCTTC. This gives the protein CASSLWGAGRGYTF.

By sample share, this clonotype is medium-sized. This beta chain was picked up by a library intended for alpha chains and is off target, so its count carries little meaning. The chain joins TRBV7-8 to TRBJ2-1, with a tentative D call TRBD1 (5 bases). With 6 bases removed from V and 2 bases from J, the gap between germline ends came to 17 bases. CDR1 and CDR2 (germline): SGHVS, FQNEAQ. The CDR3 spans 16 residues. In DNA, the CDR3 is TGTGCCAGCAGGCCTACAGGAGCTGTAACCTACAATGAGCAGTTCTTC. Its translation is CASRPTGAVTYNEQFF.

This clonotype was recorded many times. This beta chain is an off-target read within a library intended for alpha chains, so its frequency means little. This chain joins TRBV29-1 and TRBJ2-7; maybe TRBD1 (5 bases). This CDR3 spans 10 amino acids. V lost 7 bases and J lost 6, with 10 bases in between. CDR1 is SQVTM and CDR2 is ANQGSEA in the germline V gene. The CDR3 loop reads CSARDSEQYF. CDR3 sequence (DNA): TGCAGCGCCAGGGATTCCGAGCAGTACTTC.

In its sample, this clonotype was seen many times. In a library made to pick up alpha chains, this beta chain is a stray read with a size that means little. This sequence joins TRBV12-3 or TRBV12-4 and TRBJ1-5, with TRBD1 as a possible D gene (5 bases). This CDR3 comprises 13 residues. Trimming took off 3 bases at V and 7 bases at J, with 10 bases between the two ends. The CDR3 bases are TGTGCCAGCAGTTTGCGGGGGGGGCAGCCCCAGCATTTT. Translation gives CASSLRGGQPQHF.

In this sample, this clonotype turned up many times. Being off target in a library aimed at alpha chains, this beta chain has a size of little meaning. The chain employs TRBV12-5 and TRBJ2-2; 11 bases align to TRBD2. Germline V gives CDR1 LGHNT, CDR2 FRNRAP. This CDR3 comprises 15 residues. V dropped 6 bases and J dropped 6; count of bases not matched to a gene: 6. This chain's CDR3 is CASGPRLAGPGELFF. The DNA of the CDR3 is TGTGCTAGTGGACCAAGACTAGCGGGACCCGGGGAGCTGTTTTTT.

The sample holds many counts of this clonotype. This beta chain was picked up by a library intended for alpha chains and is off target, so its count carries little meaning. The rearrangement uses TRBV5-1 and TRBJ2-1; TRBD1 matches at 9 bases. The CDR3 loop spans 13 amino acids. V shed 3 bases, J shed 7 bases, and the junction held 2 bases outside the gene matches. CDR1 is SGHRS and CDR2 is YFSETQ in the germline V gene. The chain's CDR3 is CASSSGQGNEQFF. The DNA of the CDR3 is TGCGCCAGCAGCTCGGGACAGGGAAATGAGCAGTTCTTC.

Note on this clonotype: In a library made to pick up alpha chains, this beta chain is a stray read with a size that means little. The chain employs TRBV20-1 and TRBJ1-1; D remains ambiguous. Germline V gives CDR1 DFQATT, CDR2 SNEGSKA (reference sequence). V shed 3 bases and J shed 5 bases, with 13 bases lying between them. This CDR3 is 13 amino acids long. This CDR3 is CSASPRLGTEAFF. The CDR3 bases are TGCAGTGCTAGTCCGCGCTTGGGGACTGAAGCTTTCTTT.

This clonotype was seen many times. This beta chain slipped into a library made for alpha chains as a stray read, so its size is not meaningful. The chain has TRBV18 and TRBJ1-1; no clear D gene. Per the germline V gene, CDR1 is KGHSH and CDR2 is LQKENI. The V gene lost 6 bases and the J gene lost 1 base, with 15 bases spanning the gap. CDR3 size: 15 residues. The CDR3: CASSQLGLPNTEAFF. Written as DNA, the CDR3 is TGTGCCAGCTCCCAACTAGGCCTCCCGAACACTGAAGCTTTCTTT. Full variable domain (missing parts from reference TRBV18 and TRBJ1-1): NAGVMQNPRHLVRRRGQEARLRCSPMKGHSHVYWYRQLPEEGLKFMVYLQKENIIDESGMPKERFSAEFPKEGPSILRIQQVVRGDSAAYFCASSQLGLPNTEAFFGQGTRLTVV.

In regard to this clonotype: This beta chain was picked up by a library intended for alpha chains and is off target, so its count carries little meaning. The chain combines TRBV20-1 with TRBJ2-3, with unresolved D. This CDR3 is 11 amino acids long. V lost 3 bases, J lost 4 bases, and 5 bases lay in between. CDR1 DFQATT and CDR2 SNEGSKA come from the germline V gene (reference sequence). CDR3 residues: CSASVADTQYF. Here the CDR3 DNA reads TGCAGTGCTAGTGTGGCAGATACGCAGTATTTT.

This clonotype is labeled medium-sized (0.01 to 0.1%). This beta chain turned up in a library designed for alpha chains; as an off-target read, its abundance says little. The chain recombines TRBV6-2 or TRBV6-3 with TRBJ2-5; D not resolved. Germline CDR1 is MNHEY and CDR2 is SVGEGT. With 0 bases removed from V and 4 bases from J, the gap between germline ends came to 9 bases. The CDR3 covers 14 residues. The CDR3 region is CASSYSDRRETQYF. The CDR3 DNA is TGTGCCAGCAGTTACTCCGACCGGAGAGAGACCCAGTACTTC.

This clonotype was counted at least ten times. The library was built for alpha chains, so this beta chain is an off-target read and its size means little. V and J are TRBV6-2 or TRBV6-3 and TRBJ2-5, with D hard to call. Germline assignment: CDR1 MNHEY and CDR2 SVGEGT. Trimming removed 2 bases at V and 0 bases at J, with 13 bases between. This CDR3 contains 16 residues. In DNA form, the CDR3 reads TGTGCCAGCAGTTACGGGGTCTTCTTGTACCAAGAGACCCAGTACTTC. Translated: CASSYGVFLYQETQYF.

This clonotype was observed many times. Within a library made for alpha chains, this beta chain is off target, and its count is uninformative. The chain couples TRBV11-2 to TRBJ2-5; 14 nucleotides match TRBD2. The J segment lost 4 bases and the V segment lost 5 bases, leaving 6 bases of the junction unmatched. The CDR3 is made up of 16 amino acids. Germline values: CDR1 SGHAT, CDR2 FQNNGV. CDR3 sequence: CASSPGTSGGTETQYF. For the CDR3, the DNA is TGTGCCAGCAGCCCCGGGACTAGCGGGGGTACAGAGACCCAGTACTTC. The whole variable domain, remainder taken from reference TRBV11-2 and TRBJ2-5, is EAGVAQSPRYKIIEKRQSVAFWCNPISGHATLYWYQQILGQGPKLLIQFQNNGVVDDSQLPKDRFSAERLKGVDSTLKIQPAKLEDSAVYLCASSPGTSGGTETQYFGPGTRLLVL.

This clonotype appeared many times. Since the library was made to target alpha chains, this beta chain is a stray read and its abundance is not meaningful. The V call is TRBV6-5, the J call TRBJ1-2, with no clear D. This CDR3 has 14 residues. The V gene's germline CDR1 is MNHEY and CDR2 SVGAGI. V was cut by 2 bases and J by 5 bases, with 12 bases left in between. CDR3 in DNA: TGTGCCAGCAGTTACGGAAGGGCGGAGTATGGCTACACCTTC. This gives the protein CASSYGRAEYGYTF.

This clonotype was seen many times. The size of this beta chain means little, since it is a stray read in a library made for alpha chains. The CDR3 DNA reads TGCAGTGCTAGCCTCCAGGGAGGGTGGACCTACGAGCAGTACTTC. Residues: CSASLQGGWTYEQYF. J is TRBJ2-7 and V is TRBV20-1; TRBD2 matches 7 bases. J was trimmed by 2 bases and V by 3 bases; bases with no gene match: 10. This CDR3 contains 15 residues. CDR1 is DFQATT, CDR2 SNEGSKA, per germline (reference sequence).

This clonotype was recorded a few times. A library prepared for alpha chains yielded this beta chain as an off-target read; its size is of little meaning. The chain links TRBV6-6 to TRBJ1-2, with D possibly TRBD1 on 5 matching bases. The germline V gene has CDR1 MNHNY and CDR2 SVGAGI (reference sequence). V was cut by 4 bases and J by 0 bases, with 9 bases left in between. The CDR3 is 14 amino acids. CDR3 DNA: TGTGCCAGCAGTTGGCAGGGCGCTAACTATGGCTACACCTTC. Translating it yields CASSWQGANYGYTF.

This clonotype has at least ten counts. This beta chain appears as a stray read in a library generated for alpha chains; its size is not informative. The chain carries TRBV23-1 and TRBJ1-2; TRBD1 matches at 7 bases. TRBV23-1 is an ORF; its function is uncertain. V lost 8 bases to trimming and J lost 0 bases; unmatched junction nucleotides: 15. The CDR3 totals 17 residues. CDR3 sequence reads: CASYPPTRGGANYGYTF. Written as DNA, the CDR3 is TGCGCCAGCTATCCCCCCACCAGGGGGGGAGCTAACTATGGCTACACCTTC.

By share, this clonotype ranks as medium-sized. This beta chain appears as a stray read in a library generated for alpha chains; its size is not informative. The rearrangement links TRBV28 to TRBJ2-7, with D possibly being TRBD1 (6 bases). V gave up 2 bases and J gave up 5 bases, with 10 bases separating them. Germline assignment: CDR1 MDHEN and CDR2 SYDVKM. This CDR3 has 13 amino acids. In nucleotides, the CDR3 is TGTGCCAGCAGTTTAGTAGCAGGGGACGAGCAGTACTTC. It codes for CASSLVAGDEQYF. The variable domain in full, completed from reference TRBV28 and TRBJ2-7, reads DVKVTQSSRYLVKRTGEKVFLECVQDMDHENMFWYRQDPGLGLRLIYFSYDVKMKEKGDIPEGYSVSREKKERFSLILESASTNQTSMYLCASSLVAGDEQYFGPGTRLTVT.

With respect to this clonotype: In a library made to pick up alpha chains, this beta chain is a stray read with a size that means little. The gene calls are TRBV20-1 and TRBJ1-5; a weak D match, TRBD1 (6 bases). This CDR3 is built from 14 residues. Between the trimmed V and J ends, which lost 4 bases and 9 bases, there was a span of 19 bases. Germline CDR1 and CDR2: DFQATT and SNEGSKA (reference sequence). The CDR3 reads CSAKQGGGLAPQHF. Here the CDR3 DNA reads TGCAGTGCTAAACAGGGAGGTGGGCTGGCGCCCCAGCATTTT.

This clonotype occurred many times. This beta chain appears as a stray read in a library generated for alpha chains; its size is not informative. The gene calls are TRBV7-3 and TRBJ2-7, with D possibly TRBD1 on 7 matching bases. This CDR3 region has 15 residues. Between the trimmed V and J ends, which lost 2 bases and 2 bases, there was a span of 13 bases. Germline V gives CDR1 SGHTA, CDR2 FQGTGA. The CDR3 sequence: CASSLHPGGPYEQYF. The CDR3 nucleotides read TGTGCCAGCAGCTTACATCCAGGGGGGCCCTACGAGCAGTACTTC.

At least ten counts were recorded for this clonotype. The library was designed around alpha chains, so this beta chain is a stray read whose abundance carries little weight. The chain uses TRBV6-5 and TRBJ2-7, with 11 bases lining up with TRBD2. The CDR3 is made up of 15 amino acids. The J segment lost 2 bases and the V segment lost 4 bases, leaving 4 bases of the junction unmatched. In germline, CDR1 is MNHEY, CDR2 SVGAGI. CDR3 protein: CASSSLSGGAYEQYF. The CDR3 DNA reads TGTGCCAGCAGTTCCCTTAGCGGGGGGGCCTACGAGCAGTACTTC.

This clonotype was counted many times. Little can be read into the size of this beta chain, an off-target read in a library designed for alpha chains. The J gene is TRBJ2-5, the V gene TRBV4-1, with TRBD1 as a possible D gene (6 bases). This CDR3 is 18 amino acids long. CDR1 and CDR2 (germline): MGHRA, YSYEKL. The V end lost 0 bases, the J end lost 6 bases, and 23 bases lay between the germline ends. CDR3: CASSQEALRVGAGKTQYF. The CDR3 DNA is TGCGCCAGCAGCCAAGAGGCCTTAAGAGTGGGGGCCGGAAAGACCCAGTACTTC.

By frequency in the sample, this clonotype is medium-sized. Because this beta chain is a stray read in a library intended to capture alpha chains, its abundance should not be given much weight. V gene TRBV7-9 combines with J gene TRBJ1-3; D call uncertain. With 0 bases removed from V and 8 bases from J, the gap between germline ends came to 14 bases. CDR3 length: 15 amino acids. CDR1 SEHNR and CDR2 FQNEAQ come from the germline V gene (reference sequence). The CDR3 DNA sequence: TGTGCCAGCAGCTTAGCGACAACTTATTACGACACCATATATTTT. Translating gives CASSLATTYYDTIYF. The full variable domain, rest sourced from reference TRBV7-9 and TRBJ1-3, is DTGVSQNPRHKITKRGQNVTFRCDPISEHNRLYWYRQTLGQGPEFLTYFQNEAQLEKSRLLSDRFSAERPKGSFSTLEIQRTEQGDSAMYLCASSLATTYYDTIYFGEGSWLTVV.

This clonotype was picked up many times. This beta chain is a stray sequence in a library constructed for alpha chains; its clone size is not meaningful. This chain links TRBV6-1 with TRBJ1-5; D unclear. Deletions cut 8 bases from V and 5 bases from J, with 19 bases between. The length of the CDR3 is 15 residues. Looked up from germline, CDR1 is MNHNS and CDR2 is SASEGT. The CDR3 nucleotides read TGTGCCAGCGAAGGGCTCGGGGTCGGTTATCAGCCCCAGCATTTT. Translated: CASEGLGVGYQPQHF.